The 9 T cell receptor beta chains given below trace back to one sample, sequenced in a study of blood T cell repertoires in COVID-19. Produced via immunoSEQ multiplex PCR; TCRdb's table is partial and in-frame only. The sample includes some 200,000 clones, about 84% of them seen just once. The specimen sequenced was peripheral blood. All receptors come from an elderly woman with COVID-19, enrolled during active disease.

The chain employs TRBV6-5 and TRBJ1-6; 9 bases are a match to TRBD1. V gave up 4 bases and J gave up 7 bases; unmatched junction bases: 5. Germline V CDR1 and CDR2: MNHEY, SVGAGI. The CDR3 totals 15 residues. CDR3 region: CASSLSGTGNSPLHF. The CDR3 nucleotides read TGTGCCAGCAGTTTATCCGGGACAGGGAATTCACCCCTCCACTTT.

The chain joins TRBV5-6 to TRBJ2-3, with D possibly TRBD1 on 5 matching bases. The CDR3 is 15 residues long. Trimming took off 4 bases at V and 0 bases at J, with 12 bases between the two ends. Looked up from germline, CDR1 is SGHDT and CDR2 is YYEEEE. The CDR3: CASSPGFMSTDTQYF. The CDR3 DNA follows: TGTGCCAGCAGCCCAGGGTTTATGAGCACAGATACGCAGTATTTT.

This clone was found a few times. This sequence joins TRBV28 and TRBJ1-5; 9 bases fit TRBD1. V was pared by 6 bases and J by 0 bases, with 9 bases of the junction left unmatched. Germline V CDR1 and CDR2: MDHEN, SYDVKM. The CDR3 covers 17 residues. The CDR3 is CASRILQGAFSNQPQHF. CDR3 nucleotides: TGTGCCAGCAGGATACTACAGGGGGCATTTAGCAATCAGCCCCAGCATTTT.

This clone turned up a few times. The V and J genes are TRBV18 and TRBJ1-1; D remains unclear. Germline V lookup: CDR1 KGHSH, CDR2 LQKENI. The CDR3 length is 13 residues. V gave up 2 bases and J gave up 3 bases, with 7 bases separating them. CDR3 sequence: CASSPRTDTEAFF. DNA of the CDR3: TGTGCCAGCTCACCAAGAACGGACACTGAAGCTTTCTTT.

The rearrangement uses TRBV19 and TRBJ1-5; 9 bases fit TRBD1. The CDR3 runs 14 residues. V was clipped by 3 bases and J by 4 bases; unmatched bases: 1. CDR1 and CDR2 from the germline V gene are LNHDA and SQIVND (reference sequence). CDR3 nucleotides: TGTGCCAGTAGTATCGGACAGGGGAATCAGCCCCAGCATTTT. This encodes CASSIGQGNQPQHF.

In DNA form, the CDR3 reads TGTGCCAGCAGCACTAGCGAGACGGAGCAGTTCTTC. This translates into CASSTSETEQFF. V is TRBV11-2 and J is TRBJ2-1; 7 positions agree with TRBD2. Germline lookup yields CDR1 SGHAT and CDR2 FQNNGV. This CDR3 region has 12 residues. Trimming took 5 bases from V and 10 from J; bases not matched to a gene: 5.

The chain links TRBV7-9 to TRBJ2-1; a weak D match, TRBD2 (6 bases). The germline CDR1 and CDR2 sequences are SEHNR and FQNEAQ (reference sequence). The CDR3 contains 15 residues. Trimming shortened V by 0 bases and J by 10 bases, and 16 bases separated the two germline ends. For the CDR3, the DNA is TGTGCCAGCAGCTTAGCAAGACAACGGGCGGGGGAGCAGTTCTTC. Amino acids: CASSLARQRAGEQFF.

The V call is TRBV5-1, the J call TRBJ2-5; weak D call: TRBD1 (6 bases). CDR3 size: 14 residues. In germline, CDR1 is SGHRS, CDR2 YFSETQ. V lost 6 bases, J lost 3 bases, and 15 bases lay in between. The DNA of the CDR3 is TGCGCCAGCACCCTGGGTAGGGGGAAAGAGACCCAGTACTTC. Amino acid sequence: CASTLGRGKETQYF.

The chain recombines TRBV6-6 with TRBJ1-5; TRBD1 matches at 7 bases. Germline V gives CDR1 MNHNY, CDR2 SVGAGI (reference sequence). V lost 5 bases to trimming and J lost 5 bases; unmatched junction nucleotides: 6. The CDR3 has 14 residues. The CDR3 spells CASSTRDSYQPQHF. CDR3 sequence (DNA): TGTGCCAGCAGTACCCGGGACAGCTATCAGCCCCAGCATTTT.